One and the same sample provided the 3 T cell receptor beta chains below, sequenced in a study of shared clonotypes between healthy human individuals. Clones were read by immunoSEQ multiplex PCR, and TCRdb kept only the in-frame ones, dropping some. The sample records approximately 720,000 clones, roughly 94% being singletons. The naive CD8 fraction comprised CD45RO-negative cells positively selected for CCR7 and excluded terminally differentiated effector memory CD45RA+ cells. The sample was naive CD8+ T cells sorted from blood. The receptors stem from a young man in good health.

V usage is TRBV19 and J usage is TRBJ2-1; 11 bases fit TRBD2. V shed 5 bases and J 2 bases; nucleotides not matched to a gene: 8. CDR1 is LNHDA and CDR2 is SQIVND in the germline V gene (reference sequence). The CDR3 is 17 amino acids. DNA for the CDR3: TGTGCCAGTAGTTCTCGATTACTAGCGGGAGCCTACAATGAGCAGTTCTTC. Translated, it gives CASSSRLLAGAYNEQFF.

The chain carries TRBV10-3 and TRBJ1-2, with D maybe TRBD1 (5 bases). Germline loops: CDR1 ENHRY, CDR2 SYGVKD. V dropped 2 bases and J dropped 7 bases, with 14 bases sitting between them. The CDR3 is 14 amino acids. The CDR3 DNA reads TGTGCCATCAGTGAGGCCGGGACGGTCTCTGGCTACACCTTC. Its translation: CAISEAGTVSGYTF.

The chain uses TRBV7-9 and TRBJ1-4; no reliable D call. The germline V gene has CDR1 SEHNR and CDR2 FQNEAQ (reference sequence). Trimming removed 1 base from V and 7 bases from J, with 16 bases in between. The CDR3 has 16 amino acids. CDR3 amino acids: CASSLDTRVEGEKLFF. CDR3 bases: TGTGCCAGCAGCTTAGATACGAGGGTGGAAGGTGAAAAACTGTTTTTT.